This T cell receptor (beta chain) was sequenced for a study of cytomegalovirus exposure and HLA in healthy donors (dated by TCRdb to 2017 to 2019). Study-level background: An earlier analysis of some 600 of the donors reported approximately 260 Gb of sequence data and 95 million to 130 million unique TCR beta sequences obtained from roughly 170 million T cells. The study aimed to test whether cataloging public T cell receptors could reveal signatures of past pathogen exposure. Of the roughly 410 genotyped donors, 75% to 85% were placed in the genetic ancestry cluster associated with self-reported Caucasian donors. Every repertoire in the discovery cohort had been generated on one and the same sequencing platform. Roughly 290 gigabases of sequencing data and roughly 80 million unique TCR sequences made up an early release that covered several hundred HLA-typed donors. Because of strong linkage in the cohort, a handful of DR-DQ haplotypes were treated as single units for association and clustering. Both class I and class II loci were covered by HLA typing, at four-digit resolution. Donor age, sex, ethnicity and CMV serostatus were collected together with the repertoire data. The study combined high-throughput TCR immunosequencing, statistical association of individual TCRs with disease status, and machine learning to predict cytomegalovirus infection status. In an earlier analysis of a few hundred of the donors, high-throughput TCR beta sequencing was used to judge whether each TCR beta V gene segment behaved as functional or pseudogenic. In the later analysis, no new phenotypic data were used to find candidate immune exposures; instead, reliance was placed on TCR beta sequences and their occurrence across donors. Using immunosequencing, the study profiled T cell repertoires from 666 subjects and related those repertoires to cytomegalovirus serostatus. In a later analysis, previously published TCR beta repertoires from roughly 710 donors were re-analyzed and high-resolution HLA genotyping was added so that TCR occurrence patterns could be studied. Among roughly 400 genotyped donors of the cohort, an average of around 220,000 unique TCR beta nucleotide sequences was sequenced per donor, of which roughly 17% were non-productive. Genome-wide SNP genotypes for about three fifths of the roughly 700 donors were used in a later genetic analysis, which treated that subset as a discovery cohort. Typing coverage differed by locus: A, B, C, DRB1 and DQB1 were typed in roughly 620-630 donors, DQA1 in roughly 510, DPA1 in some 570, and DPB1 in 450 to 480. Along with the approximately 600-subject first cohort, a separate validation cohort of about 110 different subjects was used.

The cohort consisted of 600 to 750 healthy bone marrow donors. Cohort members were all nominally healthy when sampled, although unrecorded immune exposures were likely present. The donor was CMV seropositive and belonged to the group of 250 to 350 seropositive cohort members. Every donor gave a peripheral blood sample, and the peripheral blood mononuclear cells from that sample were used for TCR beta sequencing. The Qiagen DNeasy Blood Extraction Kit was used to extract genomic DNA from the blood cell samples. Library method: the immunoSEQ multiplex PCR assay. For the multiplex PCR, a mixture combining 60 forward primers for TCR Vbeta segments and 13 reverse primers for TCR Jbeta segments was used. A multiplex PCR assay on genomic DNA amplified the CDR3 region of rearranged TCR beta genes. The amplified TCR beta libraries were sequenced on the Illumina HiSeq System as 87-base-pair reads. The authors' analysis ran thus. A later analysis counted some 74 million unique TCR beta chains across the 670 or so repertoires, and roughly 9.9 million of these chains were shared by at least two donors. Raw reads were error-corrected and collapsed into unique sequences with a nearest-neighbor algorithm that merged closely related sequences to remove PCR and sequencing errors. CDR3 sequences were aligned to IMGT reference sequences to assign V, D and J gene segments. For a sequence to be retained, a match of at least six nucleotides was required to both a V gene segment and a J gene segment. Rearrangements were classified as productive when the CDR3 lacked stop codons and remained in frame with V and J, and all other rearrangements were classified as non-productive. CDR3 was defined by IMGT convention, running from the second conserved V-encoded cysteine to the conserved J-encoded phenylalanine. The earlier analysis of 587 of the donors excluded sequences that lacked an unambiguous match to a single V gene segment. An earlier analysis of 587 of the donors classified V segments as functional when productive rearrangements were above 56.7% and as segregating when the standard deviation between donors was above 5%. To diagnose cytomegalovirus status from the catalog of TCR beta chain sequences, a statistical classification framework was built. In a later analysis, TCR nucleotide sequences were compared against IMGT/GENE-DB human TR gene sequences so that V and J genes could be assigned. A later analysis assigned CDR3 sequences and most-parsimonious VDJ recombination scenarios with the TCRdist pipeline. A later analysis defined each TCR beta chain by its CDR3 amino acid sequence plus V-gene family, and excluded reads lacking a unique V-gene family. As a way to deal with suspected cross-contamination and a sequencing artifact, a later analysis dropped roughly 620 nucleotide sequences that were highly shared and had low generation probability. A later analysis calculated a clonal expansion index for each public chain from normalized within-repertoire ranks of inferred template counts. In a later analysis, generation probabilities were computed with a VDJ recombination model fitted to out-of-frame rearrangements, and the resulting probabilities were checked against IGoR. A later analysis scored TCR-TCR, TCR-HLA and TCR-CMV co-occurrence with hypergeometric tests, applying a repertoire-size bias correction to TCR pairs. To estimate false discovery rates, a later analysis permuted the HLA or CMV assignments 20 times. In a later analysis, co-occurring TCRs were grouped using DBSCAN, with TCRdist sequence similarity added in when clustering inside HLA-allele-positive subsets. Co-occurrence clustering excluded repertoires with fewer than 30,000 or more than 120,000 public chains, plus five with anomalous nucleotide sharing. TCRdb retrieved this table from immuneACCESS and kept in-frame rearrangements only. Not all clones are present; in checked studies, unresolved V genes account for under half, and no reason is known for the remainder. D and trimming come from the DNA, and the V and J calls and clone size come from that table. The sample's table covers 45,000 to 65,000 clones. The ten largest clones represent around 12% of the sample.

To note about this clone: The specificity of this receptor is unknown.

Trimming leaves V shorter by 6 bases and J shorter by 5 bases, with the junction holding 6 bases beyond the gene matches. The CDR3, from cysteine to phenylalanine, totals 14 residues. The retained sequence is limited to the CDR3, 42 bases, with the frame set at the first base. The germline V gene (reference sequence) gives CDR1 as LNHDA and CDR2 as SQIVND. Points the paper makes about the study in general: According to the authors, the approach could potentially be generalized to other disease states and immunological phenotypes. In vitro tests confirmed that a few of the cytomegalovirus-associated TCR beta chains recognize cytomegalovirus antigens. An association between a missense DCLRE1C variant and V-gene and J-gene trimming of TCR beta chains was found in a later genetic analysis and replicated in an independent cohort. Only TCR beta chains were sequenced in this cohort, and the absence of alpha or paired-chain data limited detectable features. At a false discovery rate of 0.05, a later analysis linked 16,000 or so TCR beta sequences to specific HLA alleles. Some IMGT-functional V segments, including TRBV6-2 and TRBV6-3, could not be distinguished by the 87-base-pair reads and were therefore excluded. Most TCR sequences were seen in very few donors, while some public TCRs were found in many individuals. Several of the top co-occurrence clusters appeared to be linked to parvovirus B19, influenza, CMV and Epstein-Barr virus, according to a later analysis. According to a later analysis, most CMV-associated TCR beta chains appeared to be HLA-restricted, and the HLA associations seemed to be driven largely by CMV exposure. Linkage disequilibrium might explain the correlated functional status among segregating V segments, but an unknown experimental factor could not be excluded. In a later analysis, HLA-associated TCR beta chains showed more clonal expansion and lower generation probabilities than non-associated chains that were equally common. The classifier was reported to diagnose cytomegalovirus status with high specificity and sensitivity in both the original cohort and the validation cohort. Compared with the approximately 670-donor mean, donors in an Asian-associated ancestry cluster had fewer N-insertions in productive TCRs, according to a later genetic analysis. A further reported finding was that TCR beta sequences accurately predicted the HLA-A and HLA-B alleles for most subjects in the first cohort. An earlier analysis of around 540 of the donors showed that most TCR beta V segments appeared in productive rearrangements either about 87% or about 30% of the time, which broadly matched IMGT annotations. For the cohort, immune exposure information was limited to CMV serostatus. Because some donors lacked HLA typing at each locus, the association tests relied only on the typed subset. The earlier analysis of 587 of the donors excluded 15 to 20 rarely observed V segments, including chromosome 9 orphons, because counts were too low. Presence/absence analyses assumed roughly uniform sequencing depth across donors, an assumption that may not hold. The study listed approximately 150 TCR beta chains as associated with cytomegalovirus. A later analysis found that TCR association rates varied across HLA loci, with DRB1 alleles showing the most associated TCRs and HLA-C alleles the fewest. The sequencing pipeline was judged likely to have produced a cluster of highly shared sequence variants as a technical artifact. When HLA alleles, especially DR and DQ, strongly co-occurred, attributing TCR associations to individual alleles was difficult.

The V and J segments used are TRBV19 and TRBJ2-1; the central 8 bases match TRBD2. The TCR sequence derives from a man between 18 and 35 years old in good health and CMV-seropositive. Material: PBMCs. Read as DNA, the sequence is TGTGCCAGTAGCCGGACTAGCATAAACAATGAGCAGTTCTTC. The translation is CASSRTSINNEQFF. This CDR3, with the reference TRBV19 and TRBJ2-1 proteins standing in past its ends, gives the full variable domain DGGITQSPKYLFRKEGQNVTLSCEQNLNHDAMYWYRQDPGQGLRLIYYSQIVNDFQKGDIAEGYSVSREKKESFPLTVTSAQKNPTAFYLCASSRTSINNEQFFGPGTRLTVL.